Listed below are T cell receptor beta chains from one sample, sequenced in a study of T cell responses to AZD1222 COVID-19 vaccine. The method was immunoSEQ multiplex PCR; TCRdb's version includes in-frame clones alone and lacks a portion of them. Of 150,000 to 200,000 clones in the sample, about 90% were seen once. The material was peripheral blood, obtained on day 0 of AZD1222 vaccination. These receptors were collected from an adult in good health. Both conserved end residues are part of each CDR3. A D gene is named only where the DNA matches it firmly. The size of a clone is reported for some rows only, either as once, few or many, or as a class for expanded clones.

abundance: .; d_gene: TRBD2; v_gene: TRBV19; j_gene: TRBJ2-1; CDR3aa: CASSLAGGWGNEQFF; CDR3nt: TGTGCCAGTAGTTTAGCGGGGGGCTGGGGCAATGAGCAGTTCTTC
abundance: .; d_gene: .; v_gene: TRBV28; j_gene: TRBJ1-4; CDR3aa: CASSFGTGNEKLFF; CDR3nt: TGTGCCAGCAGTTTCGGGACGGGGAATGAAAAACTGTTTTTT
abundance: .; d_gene: .; v_gene: TRBV7-2; j_gene: TRBJ2-3; CDR3aa: CASSFQASGTDTQYF; CDR3nt: TGTGCCAGCAGCTTCCAGGCCAGCGGCACAGATACGCAGTATTTT
abundance: .; d_gene: .; v_gene: TRBV6-5; j_gene: TRBJ1-4; CDR3aa: CASSLDRRNEKLFF; CDR3nt: TGTGCCAGCAGTTTGGACAGAAGAAATGAAAAACTGTTTTTT
abundance: .; d_gene: TRBD2; v_gene: TRBV30; j_gene: TRBJ2-7; CDR3aa: CAWSVPAGAYEQYF; CDR3nt: TGTGCCTGGAGTGTGCCGGCGGGGGCCTACGAGCAGTACTTC
abundance: .; d_gene: .; v_gene: TRBV7-2; j_gene: TRBJ1-1; CDR3aa: CASSFGISNTEAFF; CDR3nt: TGTGCCAGCAGCTTTGGAATTTCGAACACTGAAGCTTTCTTT
abundance: .; d_gene: .; v_gene: TRBV24-1; j_gene: TRBJ1-6; CDR3aa: CATSEGRRNSPLHF; CDR3nt: TGTGCCACCAGTGAAGGGCGACGGAATTCACCCCTCCACTTT
abundance: .; d_gene: .; v_gene: TRBV19; j_gene: TRBJ1-3; CDR3aa: CASAPAGARRNTIYF; CDR3nt: TGTGCCAGTGCTCCCGCAGGGGCCAGAAGAAACACCATATATTTT
abundance: .; d_gene: .; v_gene: TRBV10-1; j_gene: TRBJ1-2; CDR3aa: CASSESKKGGYTF; CDR3nt: TGCGCCAGCAGTGAGTCGAAGAAGGGCGGCTACACCTTC
abundance: .; d_gene: .; v_gene: TRBV28; j_gene: TRBJ1-2; CDR3aa: CASSLGRARDYGYTF; CDR3nt: TGTGCCAGCAGTTTAGGTAGGGCCAGGGACTATGGCTACACCTTC
abundance: .; d_gene: TRBD1; v_gene: TRBV28; j_gene: TRBJ1-2; CDR3aa: CASSSDRVSYTF; CDR3nt: TGTGCCAGCAGTTCGGACAGGGTTAGCTACACCTTC
abundance: once; d_gene: .; v_gene: TRBV5-1; j_gene: TRBJ1-6; CDR3aa: CASSSRPRGNNSPLHF; CDR3nt: TGCGCCAGCAGCTCCAGGCCAAGGGGCAATAATTCACCCCTCCACTTT
abundance: .; d_gene: .; v_gene: TRBV3-1/TRBV3-2; j_gene: TRBJ2-2; CDR3aa: CASSQDRRSTGELFF; CDR3nt: TGTGCCAGCAGCCAAGATAGAAGGAGCACCGGGGAGCTGTTTTTT
abundance: .; d_gene: .; v_gene: TRBV5-4; j_gene: TRBJ1-2; CDR3aa: CASSLITRGNGYTF; CDR3nt: TGTGCCAGCAGCTTAATTACTCGGGGTAATGGCTACACCTTC
abundance: .; d_gene: .; v_gene: TRBV19; j_gene: TRBJ1-1; CDR3aa: CASSIRQVTEAFF; CDR3nt: TGTGCCAGTAGTATTAGGCAGGTGACTGAAGCTTTCTTT
abundance: .; d_gene: .; v_gene: TRBV12-3/TRBV12-4; j_gene: TRBJ1-1; CDR3aa: CASSFTDNTEAFF; CDR3nt: TGTGCCAGCAGTTTTACAGACAACACTGAAGCTTTCTTT
abundance: few; d_gene: .; v_gene: TRBV7-8; j_gene: TRBJ1-6; CDR3aa: CASSPGTREPPLHF; CDR3nt: TGTGCCAGCAGCCCCGGCACTCGGGAGCCACCCCTCCACTTT
abundance: .; d_gene: .; v_gene: TRBV19; j_gene: TRBJ1-2; CDR3aa: CASSRDKNYGYTF; CDR3nt: TGTGCCAGTAGTCGGGACAAAAACTATGGCTACACCTTC
abundance: .; d_gene: .; v_gene: TRBV4-2; j_gene: TRBJ1-5; CDR3aa: CASSQGEGRGQPQHF; CDR3nt: TGTGCCAGCAGCCAAGGGGAGGGACGGGGGCAGCCCCAGCATTTT
abundance: .; d_gene: .; v_gene: TRBV6-5; j_gene: TRBJ2-1; CDR3aa: CASSYSRRGEQFF; CDR3nt: TGTGCCAGCAGTTACTCGAGGCGCGGTGAGCAGTTCTTC
abundance: few; d_gene: TRBD2; v_gene: TRBV24-1; j_gene: TRBJ2-7; CDR3aa: CATSDLPTSPKVEQYF; CDR3nt: TGTGCCACCAGTGATTTGCCGACTAGCCCTAAAGTGGAGCAGTACTTC
abundance: .; d_gene: .; v_gene: TRBV9; j_gene: TRBJ2-1; CDR3aa: CASSYPVGEPSYNEQFF; CDR3nt: TGTGCCAGCAGCTACCCCGTCGGCGAGCCGTCCTACAATGAGCAGTTCTTC
abundance: .; d_gene: TRBD1; v_gene: TRBV7-9; j_gene: TRBJ1-1; CDR3aa: CASSPPITGAAFF; CDR3nt: TGTGCCAGCAGCCCCCCGATCACAGGGGCAGCTTTCTTT
abundance: .; d_gene: .; v_gene: TRBV9; j_gene: TRBJ2-3; CDR3aa: CASSPGHATDTQYF; CDR3nt: TGTGCCAGCAGCCCGGGACACGCCACAGATACGCAGTATTTT
abundance: .; d_gene: TRBD1; v_gene: TRBV2; j_gene: TRBJ1-5; CDR3aa: CASGAGGHQPQHF; CDR3nt: TGTGCCAGCGGCGCAGGGGGCCATCAGCCCCAGCATTTT
abundance: .; d_gene: TRBD1; v_gene: TRBV4-2; j_gene: TRBJ1-1; CDR3aa: CASSQDPPGQVNTEAFF; CDR3nt: TGTGCCAGCAGCCAAGATCCTCCGGGACAGGTGAACACTGAAGCTTTCTTT
abundance: .; d_gene: .; v_gene: TRBV5-8; j_gene: TRBJ2-1; CDR3aa: CASSLYPTVNEQFF; CDR3nt: TGTGCCAGCAGCTTGTATCCCACGGTCAATGAGCAGTTCTTC
abundance: .; d_gene: TRBD2; v_gene: TRBV9; j_gene: TRBJ2-1; CDR3aa: CASSVGASGSRNEQFF; CDR3nt: TGTGCCAGCAGCGTAGGGGCTAGCGGATCTCGCAATGAGCAGTTCTTC
abundance: .; d_gene: .; v_gene: TRBV14; j_gene: TRBJ2-7; CDR3aa: CASSPTLTSQYF; CDR3nt: TGTGCCAGCAGCCCCACCCTGACGTCGCAGTACTTC
abundance: .; d_gene: .; v_gene: TRBV5-4; j_gene: TRBJ2-7; CDR3aa: CASSLGPVGPSSYEQYF; CDR3nt: TGTGCCAGCAGCTTGGGACCGGTCGGGCCGAGCTCCTACGAGCAGTACTTC
abundance: .; d_gene: .; v_gene: TRBV2; j_gene: TRBJ1-1; CDR3aa: CASKGEGWAAEAFF; CDR3nt: TGTGCCAGCAAGGGTGAGGGCTGGGCGGCTGAAGCTTTCTTT
abundance: .; d_gene: TRBD2; v_gene: TRBV7-2; j_gene: TRBJ2-3; CDR3aa: CASSLAGGGSTDTQYF; CDR3nt: TGTGCCAGCAGCTTAGCGGGCGGGGGGAGCACAGATACGCAGTATTTT
abundance: .; d_gene: TRBD2; v_gene: TRBV4-1; j_gene: TRBJ2-2; CDR3aa: CASSPHGAGGPNGELFF; CDR3nt: TGCGCCAGCAGCCCCCACGGGGCGGGGGGGCCGAACGGGGAGCTGTTTTTT
abundance: .; d_gene: .; v_gene: TRBV5-1; j_gene: TRBJ1-3; CDR3aa: CASSLNGHLASGNTIYF; CDR3nt: TGCGCCAGCAGCTTGAATGGACACCTCGCCTCTGGAAACACCATATATTTT
abundance: .; d_gene: .; v_gene: TRBV10-2; j_gene: TRBJ2-6; CDR3aa: CASKVSGANVLTF; CDR3nt: TGCGCCAGCAAAGTCTCTGGGGCCAACGTCCTGACTTTC
abundance: .; d_gene: TRBD1; v_gene: TRBV4-1; j_gene: TRBJ2-1; CDR3aa: CASTGQATPGEQFF; CDR3nt: TGCGCCAGTACGGGACAGGCCACACCAGGGGAGCAGTTCTTC
abundance: .; d_gene: TRBD1; v_gene: TRBV4-2; j_gene: TRBJ2-4; CDR3aa: CASSQEGTGSQNIQYF; CDR3nt: TGTGCCAGCAGCCAAGAGGGGACAGGGAGCCAAAACATTCAGTACTTC
abundance: .; d_gene: .; v_gene: TRBV28; j_gene: TRBJ1-5; CDR3aa: CASSPPVGPPSNQPQHF; CDR3nt: TGTGCCAGCAGTCCCCCGGTCGGGCCCCCTAGCAATCAGCCCCAGCATTTT
abundance: .; d_gene: TRBD1; v_gene: TRBV6-5; j_gene: TRBJ2-3; CDR3aa: CATGTVYTDTQYF; CDR3nt: TGTGCCACGGGGACAGTTTACACAGATACGCAGTATTTT
abundance: once; d_gene: TRBD1; v_gene: TRBV11-2; j_gene: TRBJ1-2; CDR3aa: CASSLLGGGNGYTF; CDR3nt: TGTGCCAGCAGCTTATTAGGGGGCGGCAATGGCTACACCTTC
abundance: .; d_gene: TRBD2; v_gene: TRBV5-1; j_gene: TRBJ2-7; CDR3aa: CASSLGGSGVYEQYF; CDR3nt: TGCGCCAGCAGCTTGGGGGGTAGCGGGGTCTACGAGCAGTACTTC
abundance: .; d_gene: TRBD1; v_gene: TRBV6-5; j_gene: TRBJ1-5; CDR3aa: CASRGTGIQPQHF; CDR3nt: TGTGCCAGCAGAGGGACAGGCATTCAGCCCCAGCATTTT
abundance: .; d_gene: .; v_gene: TRBV4-3; j_gene: TRBJ1-1; CDR3aa: CASSHPGTEAFF; CDR3nt: TGCGCCAGCAGTCACCCCGGGACTGAAGCTTTCTTT
abundance: .; d_gene: .; v_gene: TRBV7-2; j_gene: TRBJ1-1; CDR3aa: CASSLYRQHTEAFF; CDR3nt: TGTGCCAGCAGCCTATATCGACAGCACACTGAAGCTTTCTTT